This TCR beta chain stems from a study of glioma-infiltrating T cells. TCR alpha and beta CDR3 regions were amplified from RNA using iRepertoire nested multiplex PCR. A single record per CDR3 protein comes from TCRdb applying MiXCR to the multiplex PCR reads. The table lists around 140,000 distinct CDR3 sequences, around 42% of them singletons. The material sequenced was glioma tissue, nonneoplastic brain tissue, or PBMCs (not recorded which). The source of this sequence is a human donor with low-grade glioma or glioblastoma, undergoing nonglioma brain surgery, or in good health (not recorded which).

The CDR3 here is CASSQEAGTGVVDTQYF. The CDR3 nucleotides are TGTGCCAGCAGCCAAGAAGCAGGGACAGGGGTGGTGGATACGCAGTATTTT. The genes are TRBV6-2 or TRBV6-3 and TRBJ2-3; TRBD1 agrees at 10 bases. The CDR3 extends over 17 amino acids. V lost 6 bases and J lost 6; bases outside the gene matches: 15. CDR1 and CDR2 (germline): MNHEY, SVGEGT.